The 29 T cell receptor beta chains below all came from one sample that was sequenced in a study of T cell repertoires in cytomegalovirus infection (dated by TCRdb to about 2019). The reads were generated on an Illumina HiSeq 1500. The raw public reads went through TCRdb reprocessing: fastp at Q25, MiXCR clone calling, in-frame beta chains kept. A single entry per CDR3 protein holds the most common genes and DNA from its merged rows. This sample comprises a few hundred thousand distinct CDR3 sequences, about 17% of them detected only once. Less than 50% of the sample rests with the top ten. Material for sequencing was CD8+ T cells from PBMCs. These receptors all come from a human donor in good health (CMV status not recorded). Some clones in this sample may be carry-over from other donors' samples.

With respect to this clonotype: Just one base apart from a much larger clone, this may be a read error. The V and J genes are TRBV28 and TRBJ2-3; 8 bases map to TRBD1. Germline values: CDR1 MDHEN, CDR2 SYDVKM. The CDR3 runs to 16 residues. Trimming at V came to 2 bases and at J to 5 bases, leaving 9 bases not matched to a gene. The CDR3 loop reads CASSLSVQGGGDTQYF. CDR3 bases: TGTGCCAGCAGTTTAAGTGTACAGGGGGGAGGAGATACGCAGTATTTT.

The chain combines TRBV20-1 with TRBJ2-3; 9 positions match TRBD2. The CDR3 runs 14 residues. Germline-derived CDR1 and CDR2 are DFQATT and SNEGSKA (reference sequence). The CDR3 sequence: CSGRSGGTIDTQYF. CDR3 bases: TGCAGCGGCCGCAGCGGGGGGACTATAGATACGCAGTATTTT.

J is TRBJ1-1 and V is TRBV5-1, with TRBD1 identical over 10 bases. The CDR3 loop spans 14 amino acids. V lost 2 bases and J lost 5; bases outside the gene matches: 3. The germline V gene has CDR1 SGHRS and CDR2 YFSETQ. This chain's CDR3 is CASSFGTGVTEAFF. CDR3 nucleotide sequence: TGCGCCAGCAGCTTCGGGACAGGGGTAACTGAAGCTTTCTTT.

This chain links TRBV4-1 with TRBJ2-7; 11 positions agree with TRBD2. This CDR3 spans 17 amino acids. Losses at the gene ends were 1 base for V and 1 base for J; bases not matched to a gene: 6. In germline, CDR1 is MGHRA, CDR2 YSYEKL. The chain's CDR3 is CASSQVRLAGRSYEQYF. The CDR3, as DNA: TGCGCCAGCAGCCAAGTCAGACTAGCGGGGCGATCCTACGAGCAGTACTTC.

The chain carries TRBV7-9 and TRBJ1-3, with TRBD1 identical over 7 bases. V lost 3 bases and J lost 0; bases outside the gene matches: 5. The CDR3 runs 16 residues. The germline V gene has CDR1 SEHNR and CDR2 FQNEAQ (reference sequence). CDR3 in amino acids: CASSLDRIYSGNTIYF. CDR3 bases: TGTGCCAGCAGCTTGGACAGGATCTACTCTGGAAACACCATATATTTT.

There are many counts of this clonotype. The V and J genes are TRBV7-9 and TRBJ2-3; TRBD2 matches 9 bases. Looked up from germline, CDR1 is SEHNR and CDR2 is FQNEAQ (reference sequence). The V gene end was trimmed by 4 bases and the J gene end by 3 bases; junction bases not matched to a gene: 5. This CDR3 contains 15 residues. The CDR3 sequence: CASSYPGLATDTQYF. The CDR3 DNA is TGTGCCAGCAGCTATCCGGGACTAGCAACAGATACGCAGTATTTT.

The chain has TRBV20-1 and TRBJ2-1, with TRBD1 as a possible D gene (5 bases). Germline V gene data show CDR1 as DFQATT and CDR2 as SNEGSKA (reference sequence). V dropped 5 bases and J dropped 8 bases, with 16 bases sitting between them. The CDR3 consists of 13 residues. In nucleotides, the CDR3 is TGCAGTGCTCCGACGCAGGGTTCACATGAGCAGTTCTTC. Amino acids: CSAPTQGSHEQFF.

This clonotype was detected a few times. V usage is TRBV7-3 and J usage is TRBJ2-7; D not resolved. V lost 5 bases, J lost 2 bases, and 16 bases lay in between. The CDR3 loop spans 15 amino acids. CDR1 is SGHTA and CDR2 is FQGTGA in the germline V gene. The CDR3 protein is CASSVQPGPAYEQYF. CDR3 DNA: TGTGCCAGCAGCGTCCAACCGGGCCCAGCCTACGAGCAGTACTTC. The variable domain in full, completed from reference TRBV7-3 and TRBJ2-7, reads GAGVSQTPSNKVTEKGKYVELRCDPISGHTALYWYRQSLGQGPEFLIYFQGTGAADDSGLPNDRFFAVRPEGSVSTLKIQRTERGDSAVYLCASSVQPGPAYEQYFGPGTRLTVT.

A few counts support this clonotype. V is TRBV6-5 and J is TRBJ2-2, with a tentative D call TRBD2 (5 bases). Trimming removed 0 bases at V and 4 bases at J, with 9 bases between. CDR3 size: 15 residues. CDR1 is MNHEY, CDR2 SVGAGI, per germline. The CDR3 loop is CASSYSAAGTGELFF. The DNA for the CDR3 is TGTGCCAGCAGTTACTCAGCGGCGGGCACCGGGGAGCTGTTTTTT.

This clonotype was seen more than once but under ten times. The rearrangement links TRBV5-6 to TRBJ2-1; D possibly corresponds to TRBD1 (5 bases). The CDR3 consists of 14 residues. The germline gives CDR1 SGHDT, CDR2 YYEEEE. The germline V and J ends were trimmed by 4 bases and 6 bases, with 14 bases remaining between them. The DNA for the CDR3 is TGTGCCAGCAGCCTGACAGAAGGTAGCAATGAGCAGTTCTTC. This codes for CASSLTEGSNEQFF.

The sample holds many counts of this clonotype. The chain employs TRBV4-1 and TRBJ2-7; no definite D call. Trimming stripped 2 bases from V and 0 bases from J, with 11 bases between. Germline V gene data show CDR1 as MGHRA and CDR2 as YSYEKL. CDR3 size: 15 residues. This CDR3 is CASSQTASNSYEQYF. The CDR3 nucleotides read TGCGCCAGCAGCCAAACCGCATCCAACTCCTACGAGCAGTACTTC.

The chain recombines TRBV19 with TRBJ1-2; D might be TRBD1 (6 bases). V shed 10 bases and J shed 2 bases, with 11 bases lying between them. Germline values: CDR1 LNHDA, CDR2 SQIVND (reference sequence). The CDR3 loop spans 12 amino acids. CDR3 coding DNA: TGTGCCACCTGGACAGTGAACTATGGCTACACCTTC. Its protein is CATWTVNYGYTF.

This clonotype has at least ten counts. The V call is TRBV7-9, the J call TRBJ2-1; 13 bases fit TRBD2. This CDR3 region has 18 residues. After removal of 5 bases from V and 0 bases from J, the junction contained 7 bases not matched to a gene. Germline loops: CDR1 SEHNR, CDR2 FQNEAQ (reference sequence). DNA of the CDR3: TGTGCCAGCAGCCTACCCGGGACTAGCGGGGACTCCTACAATGAGCAGTTCTTC. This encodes CASSLPGTSGDSYNEQFF.

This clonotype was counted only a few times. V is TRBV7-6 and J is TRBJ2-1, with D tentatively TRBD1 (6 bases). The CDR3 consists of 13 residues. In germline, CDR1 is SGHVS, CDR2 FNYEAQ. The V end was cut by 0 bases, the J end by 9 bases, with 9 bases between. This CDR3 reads CASSLAPGAEQFF. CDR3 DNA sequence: TGTGCCAGCAGCTTAGCGCCAGGGGCTGAGCAGTTCTTC.

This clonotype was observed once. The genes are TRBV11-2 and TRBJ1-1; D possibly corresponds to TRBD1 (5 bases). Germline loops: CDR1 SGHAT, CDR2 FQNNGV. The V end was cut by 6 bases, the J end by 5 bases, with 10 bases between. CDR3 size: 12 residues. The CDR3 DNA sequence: TGTGCCAGCAGGGACGGGGGGACTGAAGCTTTCTTT. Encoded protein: CASRDGGTEAFF. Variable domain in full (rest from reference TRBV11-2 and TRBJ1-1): EAGVAQSPRYKIIEKRQSVAFWCNPISGHATLYWYQQILGQGPKLLIQFQNNGVVDDSQLPKDRFSAERLKGVDSTLKIQPAKLEDSAVYLCASRDGGTEAFFGQGTRLTVV.

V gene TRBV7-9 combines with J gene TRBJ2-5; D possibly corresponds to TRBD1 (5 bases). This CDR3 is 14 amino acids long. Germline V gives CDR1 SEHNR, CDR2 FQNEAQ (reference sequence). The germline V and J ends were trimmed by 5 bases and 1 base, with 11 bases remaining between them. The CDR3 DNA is TGTGCCAGCAGCCAGGACAATCTCCAAGAGACCCAGTACTTC. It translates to CASSQDNLQETQYF. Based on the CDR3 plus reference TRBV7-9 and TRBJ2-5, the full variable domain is DTGVSQNPRHKITKRGQNVTFRCDPISEHNRLYWYRQTLGQGPEFLTYFQNEAQLEKSRLLSDRFSAERPKGSFSTLEIQRTEQGDSAMYLCASSQDNLQETQYFGPGTRLLVL.

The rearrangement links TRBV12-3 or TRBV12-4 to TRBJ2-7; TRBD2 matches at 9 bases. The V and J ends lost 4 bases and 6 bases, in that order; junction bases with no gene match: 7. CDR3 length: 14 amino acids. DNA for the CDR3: TGTGCCAGCAGTTGGGGCGGGGGGGCCTTCGAGCAGTACTTC. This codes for CASSWGGGAFEQYF.

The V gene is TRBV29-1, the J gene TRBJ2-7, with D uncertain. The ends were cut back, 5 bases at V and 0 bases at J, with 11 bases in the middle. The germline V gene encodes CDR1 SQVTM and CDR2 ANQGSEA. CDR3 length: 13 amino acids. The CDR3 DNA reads TGCAGCGTTTTGTCAGGTGCCTCCTACGAGCAGTACTTC. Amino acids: CSVLSGASYEQYF.

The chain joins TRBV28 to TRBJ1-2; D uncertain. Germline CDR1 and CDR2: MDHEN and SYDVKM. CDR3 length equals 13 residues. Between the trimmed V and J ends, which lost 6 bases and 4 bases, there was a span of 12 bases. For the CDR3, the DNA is TGTGCCAGCAGCCCATCCTCGTCCTATGGCTACACCTTC. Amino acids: CASSPSSSYGYTF.

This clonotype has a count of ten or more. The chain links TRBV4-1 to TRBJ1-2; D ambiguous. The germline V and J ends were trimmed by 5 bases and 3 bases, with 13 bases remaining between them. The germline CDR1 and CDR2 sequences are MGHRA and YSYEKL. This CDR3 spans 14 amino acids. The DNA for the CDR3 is TGCGCCAGCAGCTCGCCTTCCACGGACTATGGCTACACCTTC. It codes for CASSSPSTDYGYTF.

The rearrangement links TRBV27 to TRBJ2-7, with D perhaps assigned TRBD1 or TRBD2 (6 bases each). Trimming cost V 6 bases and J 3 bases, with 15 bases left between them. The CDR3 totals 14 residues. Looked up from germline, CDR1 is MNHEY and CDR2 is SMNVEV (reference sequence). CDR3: CASRGAGLGYEQYF. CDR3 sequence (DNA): TGTGCCAGCAGGGGGGCGGGATTGGGCTACGAGCAGTACTTC.

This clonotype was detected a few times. The CDR3 nucleotides are TGTGCCAGCAGTTTTTACGGACACTCCTACGAGCAGTACTTC. It is translated as CASSFYGHSYEQYF. The V call is TRBV12-3 or TRBV12-4, the J call TRBJ2-7; tentative D call: TRBD1 (5 bases). The CDR3 length is 14 residues. Trimming cost V 3 bases and J 0 bases, with 9 bases left between them.

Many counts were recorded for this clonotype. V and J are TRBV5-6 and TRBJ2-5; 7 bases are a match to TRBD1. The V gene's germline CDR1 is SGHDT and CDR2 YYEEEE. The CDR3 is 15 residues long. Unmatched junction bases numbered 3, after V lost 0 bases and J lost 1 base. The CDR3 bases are TGTGCCAGCAGCTTGGATCGGACAGGCCAAGAGACCCAGTACTTC. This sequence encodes CASSLDRTGQETQYF.

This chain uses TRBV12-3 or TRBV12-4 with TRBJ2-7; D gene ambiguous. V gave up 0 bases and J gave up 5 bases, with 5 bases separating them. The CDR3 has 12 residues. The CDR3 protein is CASSLALHEQYF. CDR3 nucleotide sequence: TGTGCCAGCAGTTTAGCGCTCCACGAGCAGTACTTC.

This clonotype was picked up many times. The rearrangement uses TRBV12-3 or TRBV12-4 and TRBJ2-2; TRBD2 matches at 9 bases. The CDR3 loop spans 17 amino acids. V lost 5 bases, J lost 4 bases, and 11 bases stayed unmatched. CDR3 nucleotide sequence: TGTGCCAGCAGTCCTAGGCGGGCGGGGGGGGGCACCGGGGAGCTGTTTTTT. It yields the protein CASSPRRAGGGTGELFF.

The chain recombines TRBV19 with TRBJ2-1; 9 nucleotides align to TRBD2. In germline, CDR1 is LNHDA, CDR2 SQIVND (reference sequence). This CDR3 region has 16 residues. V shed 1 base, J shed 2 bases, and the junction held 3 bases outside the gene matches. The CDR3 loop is CASSIVASGAYNEQFF. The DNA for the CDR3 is TGTGCCAGTAGTATAGTAGCTAGCGGGGCCTACAATGAGCAGTTCTTC. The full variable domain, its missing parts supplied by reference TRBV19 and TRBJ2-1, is DGGITQSPKYLFRKEGQNVTLSCEQNLNHDAMYWYRQDPGQGLRLIYYSQIVNDFQKGDIAEGYSVSREKKESFPLTVTSAQKNPTAFYLCASSIVASGAYNEQFFGPGTRLTVL.

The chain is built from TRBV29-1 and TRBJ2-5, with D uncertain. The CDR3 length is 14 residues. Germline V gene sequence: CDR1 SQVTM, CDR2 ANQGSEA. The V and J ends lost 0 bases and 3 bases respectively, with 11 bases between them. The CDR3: CSVEDPRSEETQYF. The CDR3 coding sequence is TGCAGCGTTGAAGATCCCCGCTCGGAAGAGACCCAGTACTTC.

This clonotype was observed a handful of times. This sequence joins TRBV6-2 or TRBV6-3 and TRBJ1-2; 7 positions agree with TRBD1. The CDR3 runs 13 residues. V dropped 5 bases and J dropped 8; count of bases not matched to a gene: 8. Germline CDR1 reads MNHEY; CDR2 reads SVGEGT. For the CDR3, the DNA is TGTGCCAGCAGTCCCGGGACAGCAGGCGGCTACACCTTC. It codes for CASSPGTAGGYTF.

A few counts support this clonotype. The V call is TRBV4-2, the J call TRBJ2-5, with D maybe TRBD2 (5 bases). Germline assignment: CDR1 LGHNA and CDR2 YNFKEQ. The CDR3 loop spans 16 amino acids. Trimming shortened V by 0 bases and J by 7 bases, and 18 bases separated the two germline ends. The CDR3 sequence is CASSQDSDSKRGTQYF. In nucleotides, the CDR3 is TGTGCCAGCAGCCAAGATTCGGACTCCAAACGGGGGACCCAGTACTTC.